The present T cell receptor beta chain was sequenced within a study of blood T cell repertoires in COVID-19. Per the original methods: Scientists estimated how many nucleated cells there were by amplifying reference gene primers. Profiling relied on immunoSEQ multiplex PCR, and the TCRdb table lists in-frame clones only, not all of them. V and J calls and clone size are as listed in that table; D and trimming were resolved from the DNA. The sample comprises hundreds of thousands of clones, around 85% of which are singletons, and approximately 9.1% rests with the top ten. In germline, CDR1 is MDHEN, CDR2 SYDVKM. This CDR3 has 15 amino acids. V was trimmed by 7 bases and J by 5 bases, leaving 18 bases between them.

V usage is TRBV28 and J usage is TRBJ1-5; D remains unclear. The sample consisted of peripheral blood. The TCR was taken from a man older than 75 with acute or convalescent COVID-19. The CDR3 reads CASTPGSLSYQPQHF. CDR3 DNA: TGTGCCAGCACTCCGGGGAGCCTCTCATATCAGCCCCAGCATTTT.